Below, 4 T cell receptor beta chains from the same sample are listed, as sequenced in a study of lymphopenia after photon versus proton radiotherapy. Assay used: immunoSEQ multiplex PCR; TCRdb lists only in-frame clones, some missing. Among 42,000 or so clones, over 80% were seen once, and the ten largest hold less than 30%. The input for sequencing was peripheral blood, taken from a patient treated with proton-based radiotherapy. The receptors derive from a woman aged 70-85 years with pancreatic cancer.

CDR3 residues: CASSPRGDTEAFF. CDR3 nucleotide sequence: TGTGCCAGCTCACCCAGGGGAGACACTGAAGCTTTCTTT. This chain uses TRBV18 with TRBJ1-1, with a tentative D call TRBD1 (6 bases). Germline V gives CDR1 KGHSH, CDR2 LQKENI. The CDR3 spans 13 residues. Trimming pared 3 bases from V and 3 bases from J, leaving 8 bases between.

CDR3: CASSLMETYNEQFF. Written as DNA, the CDR3 is TGCGCCAGCAGCTTGATGGAAACATACAATGAGCAGTTCTTC. This rearrangement joins TRBV5-1 to TRBJ2-1; unclear D gene. The CDR3 spans 14 residues. V was cut by 1 base and J by 4 bases, with 9 bases left in between. In germline, CDR1 is SGHRS, CDR2 YFSETQ.

J is TRBJ1-3 and V is TRBV30; tentative D call: TRBD1 (5 bases). Trimming cost V 3 bases and J 2 bases, with 11 bases left between them. The CDR3 has 14 residues. CDR1 and CDR2 from the germline V gene are GTSNPN and SVGIG (reference sequence). The chain's CDR3 is CAWRTWGTGNTIYF. DNA for the CDR3: TGTGCCTGGAGAACGTGGGGGACTGGAAACACCATATATTTT.

This clone was detected only once. The V and J genes are TRBV7-2 and TRBJ2-3, with a weak D call TRBD2 (5 bases). The germline V gene encodes CDR1 SGHTA and CDR2 FQGNSA. CDR3 size: 14 residues. The V gene lost 5 bases and the J gene lost 5 bases, with 14 bases spanning the gap. In nucleotides, the CDR3 is TGTGCCAGCAGCCTTCGGCTCCGGGGAGATACGCAGTATTTT. Translating it yields CASSLRLRGDTQYF.